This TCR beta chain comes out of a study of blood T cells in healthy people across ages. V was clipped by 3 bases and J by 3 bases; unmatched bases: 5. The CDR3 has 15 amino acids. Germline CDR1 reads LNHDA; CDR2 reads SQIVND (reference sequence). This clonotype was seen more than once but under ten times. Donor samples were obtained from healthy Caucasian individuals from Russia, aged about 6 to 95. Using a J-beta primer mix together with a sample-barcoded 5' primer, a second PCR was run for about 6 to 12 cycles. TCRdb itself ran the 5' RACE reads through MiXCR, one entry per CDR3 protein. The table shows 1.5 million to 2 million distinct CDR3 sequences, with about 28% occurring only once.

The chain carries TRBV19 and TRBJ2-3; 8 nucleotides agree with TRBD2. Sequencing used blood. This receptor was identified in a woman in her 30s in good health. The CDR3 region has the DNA TGTGCCAGTAGTATGGCGGGAGGATGGACAGATACGCAGTATTTT. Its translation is CASSMAGGWTDTQYF. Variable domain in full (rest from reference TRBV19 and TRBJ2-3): DGGITQSPKYLFRKEGQNVTLSCEQNLNHDAMYWYRQDPGQGLRLIYYSQIVNDFQKGDIAEGYSVSREKKESFPLTVTSAQKNPTAFYLCASSMAGGWTDTQYFGPGTRLTVL.